These T cell receptor beta chains were read from a single sample in a study of blood T cell repertoires in COVID-19. Here immunoSEQ multiplex PCR was the method, and the copy in TCRdb shows in-frame clones only, minus some. The data contain about 35,000 clones, around 90% of them singletons. Sequencing was carried out using peripheral blood. The receptors shown here come from a human donor in a cohort sampled during active COVID-19. Each CDR3 is given with its conserved first and last residue. The D gene is left open where the match is weak. A row's size may be missing; if present it is once, few, many or a size class.

cdr3_nt,cdr3_aa,j_call,cdr3_length,clone_size,d_call,v_call
TGTGCCAGCAGTTCGGACAGGGTGAGGACGCCCCTCCACTTT,CASSSDRVRTPLHF,TRBJ1-6,14,.,TRBD1,TRBV6-5
TGCGCCAGCAGCCAAGGTTCCGGGTATGGCTACACCTTC,CASSQGSGYGYTF,TRBJ1-2,13,.,.,TRBV4-3
TGCAGCGTTGAGGGCCTAGCGGGGGCCATCACAGATACGCAGTATTTT,CSVEGLAGAITDTQYF,TRBJ2-3,16,.,TRBD2,TRBV29-1
TGTGCCAGCAGCCAACGTACAGGGGATCCCTACGAGCAGTACTTC,CASSQRTGDPYEQYF,TRBJ2-7,15,.,TRBD1,TRBV6-5
TGCGCCAGCAGCTTGGGACAGGCTAATGAAAAACTGTTTTTT,CASSLGQANEKLFF,TRBJ1-4,14,.,.,TRBV5-1
TGTGCCAGCAGCCTCTTTTCGAACACTGAAGCTTTCTTT,CASSLFSNTEAFF,TRBJ1-1,13,.,.,TRBV7-3
TGTGCCAGCAGTTTGGATGGGGAGGGAAGGGGCTATGGCTACACCTTC,CASSLDGEGRGYGYTF,TRBJ1-2,16,.,.,TRBV28
TGTGCCACCAGCAGTCCAGGGACAGGGGGCTACGAGCAGTACTTC,CATSSPGTGGYEQYF,TRBJ2-7,15,.,TRBD1,TRBV15
TGCGCCAGCAGCCCGAGCGGGGGCCAGCAAGAGACCCAGTACTTC,CASSPSGGQQETQYF,TRBJ2-5,15,.,TRBD2,TRBV5-1
TGTGCCTGGAGTGAAAGGACAGGGAGTGGAGAAAAACTGTTTTTT,CAWSERTGSGEKLFF,TRBJ1-4,15,.,TRBD1,TRBV30
TGTGCCGGGGGGACAGGGCCGAGCACTGAAGCTTTCTTT,CAGGTGPSTEAFF,TRBJ1-1,13,once,TRBD1,TRBV28
TGTGCCAGCAGCCAAGGGGGGCTAGCCAAAAACATTCAGTACTTC,CASSQGGLAKNIQYF,TRBJ2-4,15,.,.,TRBV3-1/TRBV3-2
TGTGCCAGCAGCCGCGCCGGGACTAGGGAGACCCAGTACTTC,CASSRAGTRETQYF,TRBJ2-5,14,.,TRBD2,TRBV3-1/TRBV3-2
TGTGCCAGCAGTGGGGCTCCGGTCGTAGGTGGGGCCAACGTCCTGACTTTC,CASSGAPVVGGANVLTF,TRBJ2-6,17,.,.,TRBV27
TGTGCCAGCAGCTCCGGGAGAACTAACGGTTCACCCCTCCACTTT,CASSSGRTNGSPLHF,TRBJ1-6,15,.,.,TRBV7-8
TGTGCCAGCAGCTACCATGCCGGGATGTTAGGCAAAAACATTCAGTACTTC,CASSYHAGMLGKNIQYF,TRBJ2-4,17,.,.,TRBV7-9
TGTGCCAGCAGTGAGGGTCGCGGGCCTGAAAAACTGTTTTTT,CASSEGRGPEKLFF,TRBJ1-4,14,.,.,TRBV2
TGCGCCAGTCACGCCGCCGGGACAGGGGGCGAGACCCAGTACTTC,CASHAAGTGGETQYF,TRBJ2-5,15,.,TRBD1,TRBV5-1
TGCAGCGTTCTCCCTCCGACAGGGAAGAACACTGAAGCTTTCTTT,CSVLPPTGKNTEAFF,TRBJ1-1,15,.,TRBD1,TRBV29-1
TGTGCCAGCCGGACAGGGGGTAACTATGGCTACACCTTC,CASRTGGNYGYTF,TRBJ1-2,13,few,TRBD1,TRBV2
TGTGCCAGCTCACCCACGAGGTCCTATATGAACACTGAAGCTTTCTTT,CASSPTRSYMNTEAFF,TRBJ1-1,16,.,.,TRBV18
TGTGCCAGCAGTTACGGGACAGGGAACACCGGGGAGCTGTTTTTT,CASSYGTGNTGELFF,TRBJ2-2,15,.,TRBD1,TRBV6-2/TRBV6-3